The entry below describes one T cell receptor beta chain. The record originates from a study of blood T cell repertoires in COVID-19. Across the study: The study drew acute and convalescent COVID-19 samples from the United States, Italy and Spain.

Authors' data handling: Nucleated cell counts were estimated from reference gene primer amplification. Clones were read by immunoSEQ multiplex PCR, and TCRdb kept only the in-frame ones, dropping some. For V, J and clone size, that table is used; D and trimming come from the DNA. The sample yields more than 90,000 clones, about nine tenths seen once. This CDR3 region has 14 residues. The germline gives CDR1 SGHDN, CDR2 FVKESK. Deletions cut 2 bases from V and 0 bases from J, with 8 bases between. The sequenced material came from peripheral blood. The receptor's source is a man aged 35-49 years with acute or convalescent COVID-19. The chain joins TRBV14 to TRBJ2-7; D possibly corresponds to TRBD1 (5 bases). The CDR3 DNA is TGTGCCAGCAGCCAAACAGGAAGCTCCTACGAGCAGTACTTC. Protein product: CASSQTGSSYEQYF. The whole variable domain, filled in from reference TRBV14 and TRBJ2-7, reads EAGVTQFPSHSVIEKGQTVTLRCDPISGHDNLYWYRRVMGKEIKFLLHFVKESKQDESGMPNNRFLAERTGGTYSTLKVQPAELEDSGVYFCASSQTGSSYEQYFGPGTRLTVT.